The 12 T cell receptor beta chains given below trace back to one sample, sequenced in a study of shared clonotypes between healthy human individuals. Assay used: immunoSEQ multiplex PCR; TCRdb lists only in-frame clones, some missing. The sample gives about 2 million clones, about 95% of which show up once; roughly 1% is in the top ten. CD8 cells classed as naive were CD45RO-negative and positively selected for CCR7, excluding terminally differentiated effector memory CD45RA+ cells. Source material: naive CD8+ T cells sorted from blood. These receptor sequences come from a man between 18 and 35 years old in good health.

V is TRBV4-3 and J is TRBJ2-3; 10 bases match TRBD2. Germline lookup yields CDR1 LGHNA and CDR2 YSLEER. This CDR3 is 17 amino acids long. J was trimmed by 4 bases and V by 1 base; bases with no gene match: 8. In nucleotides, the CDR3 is TGCGCCAGCAGCCAAGGGCCTAGCGGGAGCGAGGCAGATACGCAGTATTTT. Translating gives CASSQGPSGSEADTQYF.

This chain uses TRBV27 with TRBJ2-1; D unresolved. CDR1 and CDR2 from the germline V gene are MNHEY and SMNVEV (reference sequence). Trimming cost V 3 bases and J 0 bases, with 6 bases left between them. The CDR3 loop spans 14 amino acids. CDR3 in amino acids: CASSFTPSYNEQFF. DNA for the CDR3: TGTGCCAGCAGTTTTACCCCCTCCTACAATGAGCAGTTCTTC.

CDR3 nucleotide sequence: TGCGCCAGCAGCCAAGATTCAGCCTGGACTAGCGGGAGCAACGAGCAGTACTTC. It codes for CASSQDSAWTSGSNEQYF. The chain is built from TRBV4-1 and TRBJ2-7; TRBD2 agrees at 13 bases. The CDR3 is made up of 18 amino acids. Germline CDR1 is MGHRA and CDR2 is YSYEKL. The J segment lost 5 bases and the V segment lost 0 bases, leaving 10 bases of the junction unmatched.

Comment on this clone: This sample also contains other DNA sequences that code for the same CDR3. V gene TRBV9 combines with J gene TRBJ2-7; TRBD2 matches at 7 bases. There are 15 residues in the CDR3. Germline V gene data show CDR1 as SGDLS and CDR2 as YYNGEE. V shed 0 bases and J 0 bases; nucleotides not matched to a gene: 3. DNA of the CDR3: TGTGCCAGCAGCGTAGGGGCGGGAGTCTCCTACGAGCAGTACTTC. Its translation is CASSVGAGVSYEQYF.

The CDR3 nucleotides read TGTGCCAGCAGTGAATGGTGGACTAGCGGGAGCACAGATACGCAGTATTTT. Its protein is CASSEWWTSGSTDTQYF. The rearrangement joins TRBV2 to TRBJ2-3; TRBD2 matches at 11 bases. Germline CDR1 and CDR2: SNHLY and FYNNEI. This CDR3 is 17 amino acids long. The V segment lost 2 bases and the J segment 0 bases; nucleotides outside the gene matches: 4.

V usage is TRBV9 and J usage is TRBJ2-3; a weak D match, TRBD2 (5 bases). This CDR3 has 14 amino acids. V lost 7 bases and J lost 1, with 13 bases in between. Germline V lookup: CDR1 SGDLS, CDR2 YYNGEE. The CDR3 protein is CASGGPAGTDTQYF. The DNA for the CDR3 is TGTGCCAGCGGAGGACCGGCGGGCACAGATACGCAGTATTTT. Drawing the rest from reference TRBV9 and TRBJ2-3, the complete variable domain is DSGVTQTPKHLITATGQRVTLRCSPRSGDLSVYWYQQSLDQGLQFLIQYYNGEERAKGNILERFSAQQFPDLHSELNLSSLELGDSALYFCASGGPAGTDTQYFGPGTRLTVL.

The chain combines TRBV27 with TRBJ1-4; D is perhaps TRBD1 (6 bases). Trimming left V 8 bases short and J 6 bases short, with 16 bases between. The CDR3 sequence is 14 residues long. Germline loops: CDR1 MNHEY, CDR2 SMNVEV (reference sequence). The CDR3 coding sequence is TGTGCCAGCGGGTGGACAGCACCCTATGAAAAACTGTTTTTT. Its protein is CASGWTAPYEKLFF.

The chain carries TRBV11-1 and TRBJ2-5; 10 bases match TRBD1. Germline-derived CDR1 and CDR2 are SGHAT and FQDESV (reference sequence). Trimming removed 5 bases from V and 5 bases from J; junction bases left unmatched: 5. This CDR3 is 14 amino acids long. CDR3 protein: CASSETGGSETQYF. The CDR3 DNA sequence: TGTGCCAGCAGCGAGACAGGGGGCAGTGAGACCCAGTACTTC.

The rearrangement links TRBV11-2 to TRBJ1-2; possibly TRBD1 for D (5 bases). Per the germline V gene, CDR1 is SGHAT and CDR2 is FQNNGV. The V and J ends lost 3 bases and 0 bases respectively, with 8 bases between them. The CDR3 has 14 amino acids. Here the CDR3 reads CASSLADTNYGYTF. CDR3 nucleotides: TGTGCCAGCAGCTTGGCGGACACTAACTATGGCTACACCTTC.

For the CDR3, the DNA is TGTGCCAGCAGTCGACAGGACAGTTCCCAAGAGACCCAGTACTTC. This gives the protein CASSRQDSSQETQYF. The gene calls are TRBV27 and TRBJ2-5; a possible D gene is TRBD1 (6 bases). Trimming removed 5 bases from V and 1 base from J, with 14 bases in between. The CDR3 covers 15 residues. From germline, CDR1 is MNHEY and CDR2 SMNVEV (reference sequence).

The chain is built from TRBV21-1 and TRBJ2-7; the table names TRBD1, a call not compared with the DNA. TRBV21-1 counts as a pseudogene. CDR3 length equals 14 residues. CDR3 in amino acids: CAIYSTGFSYEQYF. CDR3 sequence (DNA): TGTGCCATTTATTCGACAGGGTTCTCCTACGAGCAGTACTTC.

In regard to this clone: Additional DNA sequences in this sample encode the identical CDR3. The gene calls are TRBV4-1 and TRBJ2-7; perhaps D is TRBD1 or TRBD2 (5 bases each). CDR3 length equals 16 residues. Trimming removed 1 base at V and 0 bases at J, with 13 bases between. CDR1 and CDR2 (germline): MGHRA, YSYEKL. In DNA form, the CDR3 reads TGCGCCAGCAGCCAAGGGGGGTCAGGGAGCTCCTACGAGCAGTACTTC. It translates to CASSQGGSGSSYEQYF.